Only one count was recorded for the clone carrying this TCR beta chain. Antigen specificity is unknown. This entry comes from a study of OX40 agonist ivuxolimab in advanced cancers. For the study at large: Patients received intravenous ivuxolimab every 2 weeks at 0.01 to 10 mg/kg. Each dose-escalation patient presented with hepatocellular carcinoma, melanoma, renal cell or head and neck cancer. Study-wide results and caveats: Partial responders treated at 0.1-3.0 mg/kg exhibited clonal expansion among the lowest measured. With doses of 0.1 to 3.0 mg/kg, CD4+ and CD8+ blood T cells had undergone clonal expansion by week 6.

The assay was immunoSEQ multiplex PCR, and TCRdb's table has in-frame clones only and misses some. Of 45,000 or so clones listed, around 80% are singletons. Trimming pared 3 bases from V and 5 bases from J, leaving 14 bases between. The V gene's germline CDR1 is LNHDA and CDR2 SQIVND (reference sequence). This CDR3 is built from 15 residues. The material sequenced was CD4+ or CD8+ T cells sorted from blood, taken in a trial of the OX40 agonist ivuxolimab. The chain recombines TRBV19 with TRBJ1-5; D perhaps matches TRBD1 (6 bases). This sequence was found in an adult with an advanced solid tumor such as melanoma, head and neck, liver or kidney cancer. CDR3 sequence: CASSIFVSGDQPQHF. The CDR3 DNA sequence: TGTGCCAGTAGTATCTTCGTGTCAGGGGATCAGCCCCAGCATTTT.